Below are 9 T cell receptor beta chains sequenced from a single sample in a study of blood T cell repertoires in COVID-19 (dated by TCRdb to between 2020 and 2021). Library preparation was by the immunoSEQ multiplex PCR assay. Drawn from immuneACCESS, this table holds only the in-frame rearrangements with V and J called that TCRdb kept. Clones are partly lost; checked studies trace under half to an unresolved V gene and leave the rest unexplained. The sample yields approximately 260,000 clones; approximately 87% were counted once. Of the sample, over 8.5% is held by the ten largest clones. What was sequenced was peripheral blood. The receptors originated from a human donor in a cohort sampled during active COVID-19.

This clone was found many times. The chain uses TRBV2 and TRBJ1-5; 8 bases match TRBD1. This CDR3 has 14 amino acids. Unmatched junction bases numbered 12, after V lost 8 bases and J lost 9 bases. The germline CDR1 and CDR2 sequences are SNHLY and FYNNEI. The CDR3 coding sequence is TGTGCCAGCTCTAAGGACAGGGAGGGTGGGCCCCAGCATTTT. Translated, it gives CASSKDREGGPQHF.

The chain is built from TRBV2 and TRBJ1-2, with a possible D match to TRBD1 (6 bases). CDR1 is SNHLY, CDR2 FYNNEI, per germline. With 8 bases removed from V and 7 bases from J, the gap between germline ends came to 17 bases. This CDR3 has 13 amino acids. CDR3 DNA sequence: TGTGCCAGCCTGGACAGCTGGTTCGGTGGCTACACCTTC. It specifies CASLDSWFGGYTF.

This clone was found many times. CDR3 loop: CATGLAGEDTQYF. DNA of the CDR3: TGTGCCACGGGACTAGCGGGAGAGGATACGCAGTATTTT. The V and J genes are TRBV19 and TRBJ2-3; 14 nucleotides line up with TRBD2. The CDR3 loop spans 13 amino acids. The trim removed 10 bases at V and 6 bases at J, leaving 3 bases unmatched. Germline V gene sequence: CDR1 LNHDA, CDR2 SQIVND (reference sequence).

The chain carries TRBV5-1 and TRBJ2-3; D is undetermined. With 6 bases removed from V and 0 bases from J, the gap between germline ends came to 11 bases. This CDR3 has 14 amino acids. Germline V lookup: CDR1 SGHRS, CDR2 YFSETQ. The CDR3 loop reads CASTRQASTDTQYF. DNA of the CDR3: TGCGCCAGCACCCGGCAGGCTAGCACAGATACGCAGTATTTT. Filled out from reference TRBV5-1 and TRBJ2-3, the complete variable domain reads KAGVTQTPRYLIKTRGQQVTLSCSPISGHRSVSWYQQTPGQGLQFLFEYFSETQRNKGNFPGRFSGRQFSNSRSEMNVSTLELGDSALYLCASTRQASTDTQYFGPGTRLTVL.

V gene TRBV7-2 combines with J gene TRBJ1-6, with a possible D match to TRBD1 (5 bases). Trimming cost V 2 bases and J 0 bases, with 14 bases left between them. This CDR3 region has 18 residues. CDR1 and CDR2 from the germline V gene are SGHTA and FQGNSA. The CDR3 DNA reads TGTGCCAGCAGCTTACGGGGGGACGCGAGCTCCTATAATTCACCCCTCCACTTT. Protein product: CASSLRGDASSYNSPLHF. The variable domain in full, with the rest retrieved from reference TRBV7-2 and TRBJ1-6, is GAGVSQSPSNKVTEKGKDVELRCDPISGHTALYWYRQSLGQGLEFLIYFQGNSAPDKSGLPSDRFSAERTGGSVSTLTIQRTQQEDSAVYLCASSLRGDASSYNSPLHFGNGTRLTVT.

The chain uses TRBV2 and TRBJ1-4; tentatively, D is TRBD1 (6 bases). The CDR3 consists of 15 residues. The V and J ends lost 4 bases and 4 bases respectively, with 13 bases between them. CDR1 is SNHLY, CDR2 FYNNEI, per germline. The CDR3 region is CASSGKWGRNEKLFF. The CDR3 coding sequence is TGTGCCAGCAGTGGAAAGTGGGGGCGTAATGAAAAACTGTTTTTT. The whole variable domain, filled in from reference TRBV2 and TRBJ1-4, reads EPEVTQTPSHQVTQMGQEVILRCVPISNHLYFYWYRQILGQKVEFLVSFYNNEISEKSEIFDDQFSVERPDGSNFTLKIRSTKLEDSAMYFCASSGKWGRNEKLFFGSGTQLSVL.

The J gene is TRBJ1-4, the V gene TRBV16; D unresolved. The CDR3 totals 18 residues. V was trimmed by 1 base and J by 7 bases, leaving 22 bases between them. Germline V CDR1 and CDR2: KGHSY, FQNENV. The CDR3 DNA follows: TGTGCCAGCAGCCAATTGGAGGTGGCAGCGCCAGAAGGTGAAAAACTGTTTTTT. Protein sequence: CASSQLEVAAPEGEKLFF.

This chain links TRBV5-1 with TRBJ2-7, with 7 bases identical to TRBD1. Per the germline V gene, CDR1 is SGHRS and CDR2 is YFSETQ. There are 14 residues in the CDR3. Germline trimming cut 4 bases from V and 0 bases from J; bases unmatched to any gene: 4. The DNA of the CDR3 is TGCGCCAGCAGCCGGGACAGTGTCTCCTACGAGCAGTACTTC. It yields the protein CASSRDSVSYEQYF.

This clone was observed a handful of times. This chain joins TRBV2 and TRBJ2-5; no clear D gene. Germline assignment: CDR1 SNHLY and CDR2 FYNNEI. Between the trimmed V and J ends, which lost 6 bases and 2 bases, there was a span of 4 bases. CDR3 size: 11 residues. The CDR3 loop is CASSLQETQYF. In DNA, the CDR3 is TGTGCCAGCAGCTTACAAGAGACCCAGTACTTC.